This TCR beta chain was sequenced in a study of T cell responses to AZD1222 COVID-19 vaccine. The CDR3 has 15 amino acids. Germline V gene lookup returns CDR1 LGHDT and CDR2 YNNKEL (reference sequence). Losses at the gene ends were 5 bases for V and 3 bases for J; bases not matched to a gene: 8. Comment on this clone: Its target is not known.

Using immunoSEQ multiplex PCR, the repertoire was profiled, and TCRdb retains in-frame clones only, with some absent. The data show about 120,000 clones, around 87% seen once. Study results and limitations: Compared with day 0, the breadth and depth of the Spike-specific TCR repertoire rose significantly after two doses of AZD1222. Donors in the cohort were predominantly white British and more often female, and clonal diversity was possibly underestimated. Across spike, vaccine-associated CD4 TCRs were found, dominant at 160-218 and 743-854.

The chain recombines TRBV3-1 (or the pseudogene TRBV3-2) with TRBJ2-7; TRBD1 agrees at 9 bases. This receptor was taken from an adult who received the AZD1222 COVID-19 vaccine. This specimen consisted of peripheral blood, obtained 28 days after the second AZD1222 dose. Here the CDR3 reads CASSGLGTGFYEQYF. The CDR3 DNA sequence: TGTGCCAGCAGCGGTCTCGGGACAGGGTTCTACGAGCAGTACTTC.